The next 10 T cell receptor beta chains were all read from a single sample in a study of identical twins. Via MiXCR, TCRdb re-called the 5' RACE reads, giving one row per CDR3 protein. The table includes approximately 550,000 distinct CDR3 sequences, around 20% detected once. The same sample was also studied in work on yellow fever vaccine responses in identical twins.

What was sequenced was CD4+ T cells sorted from blood. The receptors derive from a woman aged 18 to 35 in good health.

The chain uses TRBV11-2 and TRBJ1-2; D uncertain. Trimming pared 5 bases from V and 8 bases from J, leaving 9 bases between. This CDR3 spans 11 amino acids. Germline-derived CDR1 and CDR2 are SGHAT and FQNNGV. CDR3 sequence reads: CASSAWEGYTF. The CDR3 DNA follows: TGTGCCAGCAGCGCGTGGGAAGGCTACACCTTC.

This CDR3 reads CASSYTGRLNTEAFF. In DNA, the CDR3 is TGTGCCAGCAGTTACACAGGACGCTTGAACACTGAAGCTTTCTTT. The V and J genes are TRBV6-5 and TRBJ1-1, with D perhaps TRBD1 (5 bases). The CDR3 covers 15 residues. Germline CDR1 reads MNHEY; CDR2 reads SVGAGI. V was trimmed by 2 bases and J by 0 bases, leaving 10 bases between them.

J is TRBJ2-5 and V is TRBV15, with a tentative D call TRBD2 (5 bases). Trimming took 0 bases from V and 2 from J, leaving 10 bases between them. Germline V gene lookup returns CDR1 LNHNV and CDR2 YYDKDF (reference sequence). There are 15 residues in the CDR3. CDR3 in DNA: TGTGCCACCAGCAGAGATGGACTCGAGCAAGAGACCCAGTACTTC. This sequence encodes CATSRDGLEQETQYF. The full variable domain, with the rest looked up from reference TRBV15 and TRBJ2-5, is DAMVIQNPRYQVTQFGKPVTLSCSQTLNHNVMYWYQQKSSQAPKLLFHYYDKDFNNEADTPDNFQSRRPNTSFCFLDIRSPGLGDTAMYLCATSRDGLEQETQYFGPGTRLLVL.

This clonotype has a handful of counts. The rearrangement uses TRBV28 and TRBJ1-2; perhaps TRBD1 as D (5 bases). CDR1 MDHEN and CDR2 SYDVKM come from the germline V gene. The CDR3 loop spans 12 amino acids. V shed 4 bases and J shed 8 bases, with 11 bases lying between them. CDR3 in amino acids: CASSSRVRGYTF. CDR3 nucleotide sequence: TGTGCCAGCAGTTCCAGGGTTCGGGGCTACACCTTC.

The sample holds a few counts of this clonotype. The CDR3 loop reads CASSLGTGGSNYGYTF. CDR3 DNA: TGCGCCAGCAGCTTAGGAACAGGGGGTTCGAACTATGGCTACACCTTC. V is TRBV5-1 and J is TRBJ1-2; 8 bases are a match to TRBD1. The CDR3 length is 16 residues. Losses at the gene ends were 2 bases for V and 2 bases for J; bases not matched to a gene: 8. The germline CDR1 and CDR2 sequences are SGHRS and YFSETQ.

The chain uses TRBV12-3 or TRBV12-4 and TRBJ2-7, with D possibly matching TRBD1 (6 bases). Trimming shortened V by 3 bases and J by 4 bases, and 16 bases separated the two germline ends. The CDR3 totals 15 residues. The CDR3 DNA reads as TGTGCCAGCAGTTTTGGGGGAATACAGGGATACGAGCAGTACTTC. Translation: CASSFGGIQGYEQYF.

The sample holds a few counts of this clonotype. The V gene is TRBV15, the J gene TRBJ2-7; D unresolved. Trimming removed 0 bases at V and 8 bases at J, with 14 bases between. Germline loops: CDR1 LNHNV, CDR2 YYDKDF (reference sequence). This CDR3 has 14 residues. CDR3 bases: TGTGCCACCAGCAGAGAATCCTCGGACCTCCAGCAGTACGTC. It yields the protein CATSRESSDLQQYV.

The rearrangement uses TRBV5-1 and TRBJ2-4; possible D gene TRBD2, 5 bases. From germline, CDR1 is SGHRS and CDR2 YFSETQ. V lost 10 bases, J lost 7 bases, and 15 bases lay in between. The CDR3 has 12 amino acids. The CDR3 DNA is TGCGCCCGAAAGGAGGTCTGGAACATTCAGTACTTC. It yields the protein CARKEVWNIQYF.

V is TRBV18 and J is TRBJ1-1; D call uncertain. CDR1 KGHSH and CDR2 LQKENI come from the germline V gene. The length of the CDR3 is 15 residues. V shed 3 bases and J shed 0 bases, with 11 bases lying between them. CDR3: CASSPSVSMNTEAFF. The DNA for the CDR3 is TGTGCCAGCTCACCGTCCGTTAGTATGAACACTGAAGCTTTCTTT.

The CDR3 loop reads CASSLEGFYGYTF. As DNA, the CDR3 is TGTGCCAGCAGCTTGGAGGGATTCTATGGCTACACCTTC. V gene TRBV5-8 combines with J gene TRBJ1-2; D is unresolved. CDR1 is SGHTS and CDR2 is YDEGEE in the germline V gene. The length of the CDR3 is 13 residues. V was cut by 0 bases and J by 4 bases, with 7 bases left in between.